This is a list of T cell receptor beta chains from one sample in a study of PD-1 blockade in classical Hodgkin lymphoma. TCRdb keeps only in-frame clones here, not all; method: immunoSEQ multiplex PCR. The sample includes 50,000 or so clones, around 73% of them seen just once. This material consisted of peripheral blood mononuclear cells (PBMCs), taken before the second cycle of nivolumab. All receptors come from a human donor with classical Hodgkin lymphoma. Each CDR3 is given with its conserved first and last residue. The order of the fields is V gene, D gene, clone size, J gene, CDR3 DNA, CDR3 protein. A D gene is named only where the DNA matches it firmly. Expanded clones are given a class, and other clones once, few, many or no size at all.

TRBV28	TRBD2	NA	TRBJ2-7	TGTGCCAGCAGTTTATTGCCGGGACTAGCGCGCGAGCAGTACTTC	CASSLLPGLAREQYF
TRBV29-1	NA	NA	TRBJ1-2	TGCAGCGTTGAACCACAGGGAGGCGGCTACACCTTC	CSVEPQGGGYTF
TRBV28	NA	once	TRBJ1-5	TGTGCCAGCAGTTTATTGGACAAAACTTATAGCAATCAGCCCCAGCATTTT	CASSLLDKTYSNQPQHF
TRBV7-3	TRBD1	NA	TRBJ2-7	TGTGCCAGCAGCGCCGGGACAGGGGACGGCTACGAGCAGTACTTC	CASSAGTGDGYEQYF
TRBV7-2	NA	NA	TRBJ1-2	TGTGCCAGCAGCTTAGTTGTTTGGCAGGGAAACTATGGCTACACCTTC	CASSLVVWQGNYGYTF
TRBV4-1	TRBD2	once	TRBJ2-7	TGCGCCAGCAGCCAAGATAGCGGGACTCCTCCCTACGAGCAGTACTTC	CASSQDSGTPPYEQYF
TRBV29-1	NA	NA	TRBJ2-3	TGCAGCGTAGGGACTAGCACAGATACGCAGTATTTT	CSVGTSTDTQYF
TRBV6-1	TRBD2	NA	TRBJ2-7	TGTGCCAGCAGTGTTCTGGGAGGGTACCCCTACGAGCAGTACTTC	CASSVLGGYPYEQYF
TRBV27	NA	once	TRBJ2-3	TGTGCCAGCAGTTTAGCGGGAAGTACAGATACGCAGTATTTT	CASSLAGSTDTQYF
TRBV4-2	NA	few	TRBJ1-5	TGTGCCAGCAGCCAAGATCCAGGGGCCGGTCAGCCCCAGCATTTT	CASSQDPGAGQPQHF
TRBV28	NA	NA	TRBJ2-3	TGTGCCAGCAGTTTAGGGTCAACCACAGATACGCAGTATTTT	CASSLGSTTDTQYF
TRBV6-6	NA	once	TRBJ1-1	TGTGCCAGCAGTTCAGGGGTGGAGGCTTTCTTT	CASSSGVEAFF
TRBV2	TRBD2	NA	TRBJ2-1	TGTGCCACTCATCTCGGGCTAGCGGGTTTGGGTGAGCAGTTCTTC	CATHLGLAGLGEQFF
TRBV27	NA	NA	TRBJ2-3	TGTGCCAGCAGTTTAAGACGGGTACTCACAGATACGCAGTATTTT	CASSLRRVLTDTQYF
TRBV5-5	TRBD2	NA	TRBJ2-2	TGTGCCAGCAGAAGAATTAGCGGGAGGAACACCGGGGAGCTGTTTTTT	CASRRISGRNTGELFF
TRBV6-4	NA	NA	TRBJ1-2	TGTGCCAGCAGTGCACTCCCGGGGGGCGTCAACTATGGCTACACCTTC	CASSALPGGVNYGYTF
TRBV19	NA	NA	TRBJ2-2	TGTGCCAGTAGTATGGGTTTTCCGAACACCGGGGAGCTGTTTTTT	CASSMGFPNTGELFF
TRBV5-6	NA	NA	TRBJ2-7	TGTGCCAGCAGCCTTTATATGGCCAGGGACTACGAGCAGTACTTC	CASSLYMARDYEQYF
TRBV27	NA	NA	TRBJ1-3	TGTGCCAGCAGTTTCCGCAGGGGTGCTGGAAACACCATATATTTT	CASSFRRGAGNTIYF
TRBV7-9	NA	NA	TRBJ2-7	TGTGCCAGCGCACTCCCCCACGGGACGATACACTACGAGCAGTACTTC	CASALPHGTIHYEQYF
TRBV6-6	TRBD2	NA	TRBJ2-1	TGTGCCAGCAGTTACTCGGCGGGAGGGGGCAATGAGCAGTTCTTC	CASSYSAGGGNEQFF
TRBV25-1	NA	NA	TRBJ1-1	TGTGCCAGCAGTGAACGGGGAGCGAACACTGAAGCTTTCTTT	CASSERGANTEAFF
TRBV28	TRBD1	NA	TRBJ2-6	TGTGGGGTGAGGACAGGCTTTAGCTCTGGGGCCAACGTCCTGACTTTC	CGVRTGFSSGANVLTF
TRBV7-9	TRBD2	NA	TRBJ2-1	TGTGCCAGCAGCTTAGAGACTAGCGGGATCTACAATGAGCAGTTCTTC	CASSLETSGIYNEQFF
TRBV21-1	NA	NA	TRBJ2-7	TGTGCCAGCAGCAAGTGGCGGGAAAACAATCTACGGGAGCAGTACTTC	CASSKWRENNLREQYF
TRBV10-2	NA	NA	TRBJ1-1	TGCGCCAGCCGAACCGCCCTATCAGGGGCTGGCGGAGTGAACACTGAAGCTTTCTTT	CASRTALSGAGGVNTEAFF
TRBV7-2	TRBD2	NA	TRBJ2-5	TGTGCCAGCAGCTTAGCTCCAGCGGGGGCCTCCAGAGAGACCCAGTACTTC	CASSLAPAGASRETQYF
TRBV27	TRBD1	few	TRBJ1-1	TGTGCCAGCAGTTTGGTGCCGACAGGGGGTAGCACTGAAGCTTTCTTT	CASSLVPTGGSTEAFF
TRBV28	NA	NA	TRBJ1-5	TGTGCCAGCAGTTTATCGGGGAGGGGAGGCAATCAGCCCCAGCATTTT	CASSLSGRGGNQPQHF
TRBV19	NA	NA	TRBJ2-6	TGTGCCAGTATTATGACCGGGACAGGGGCCAACGTCCTGACTTTC	CASIMTGTGANVLTF
TRBV6-1	TRBD2	many	TRBJ2-7	TGTGCCAGCGGCGGGAGAGGTACATACGAGCAGTACTTC	CASGGRGTYEQYF
TRBV19	TRBD2	NA	TRBJ2-7	TGTGCCAGTAGTAAAAGGGCGGGAGGAGGGGACACCCCTTCCTACGAGCAGTACTTC	CASSKRAGGGDTPSYEQYF
TRBV10-3	TRBD1	NA	TRBJ2-7	TGTGCCATGGGACAGGGGGCCGGGTACGAGCAGTACTTC	CAMGQGAGYEQYF
TRBV6-1	NA	NA	TRBJ1-1	TGTGCCAGCAGTGAAGTGGGCACCTTGAACACTGAAGCTTTCTTT	CASSEVGTLNTEAFF
TRBV28	TRBD2	NA	TRBJ2-4	TGTGCCAGCAGTTTAGCTAGCGGGAGTTTTAGTGTTGCCAAAAACATTCAGTACTTC	CASSLASGSFSVAKNIQYF
TRBV19	NA	NA	TRBJ2-7	TGTGCCAGTAGTACCCGGAGCGATAGATACGAGCAGTACTTC	CASSTRSDRYEQYF
TRBV7-2	TRBD1	NA	TRBJ2-1	TGTGCCAGCAGCTTGGGACAGCCGAACAATGAGCAGTTCTTC	CASSLGQPNNEQFF
TRBV2	TRBD2	NA	TRBJ2-7	TGTGCCAGCAGGAGGGGACTAGCTGGCGAGCAGTACTTC	CASRRGLAGEQYF
TRBV6-4	TRBD2	NA	TRBJ2-3	TGTGCCAGCAGTCTTCGGCCTAGCGGAAGCACAGATACGCAGTATTTT	CASSLRPSGSTDTQYF
TRBV19	TRBD1	NA	TRBJ2-3	TGTGCCAGTAGTTCGGACAGGGCCAGCACAGATACGCAGTATTTT	CASSSDRASTDTQYF
TRBV18	NA	NA	TRBJ2-5	TGTGCCAGCTCACCGCTCACGGGGGAAGAGACCCAGTACTTC	CASSPLTGEETQYF
TRBV6-1	TRBD2	NA	TRBJ2-3	TGTGCCAGCAGTTTCCTAGCGGGAGGGGGAGATACGCAGTATTTT	CASSFLAGGGDTQYF
TRBV7-3	NA	once	TRBJ2-1	TGTGCCAGCAGCCCCCAGCGGATTGACTATGAGCAGTTCTTC	CASSPQRIDYEQFF
TRBV6-6	TRBD2	NA	TRBJ2-7	TGTGCCAGCAGTACCCAGCGGGGTTCCTACGAGCAGTACTTC	CASSTQRGSYEQYF
TRBV6-6	TRBD1	NA	TRBJ2-7	TGTGCCAGCAGCCCCAGGACAGGGAACTACGAGCAGTACTTC	CASSPRTGNYEQYF
TRBV7-9	NA	NA	TRBJ1-5	TGTGCCAGCAGCGACACACCCGTAAGTCAGCCCCAGCATTTT	CASSDTPVSQPQHF
TRBV5-8	NA	NA	TRBJ2-7	TGTGCCAGCAGCATCGGACCCGGAGGCTACGAGCAGTACTTC	CASSIGPGGYEQYF
TRBV27	TRBD2	NA	TRBJ2-7	TGTGCCAGCAGATCTGCCGGGACTAGCGGGTTCACCTACGAGCAGTACTTC	CASRSAGTSGFTYEQYF
TRBV7-3	TRBD1	NA	TRBJ2-2	TGTGCCAGCAGCTTAAGTCCGGGACAGGGTAACACCGGGGAGCTGTTTTTT	CASSLSPGQGNTGELFF
TRBV7-9	NA	NA	TRBJ2-2	TGTGCCAGCAGCTTCACACAAAACACCGGGGAGCTGTTTTTT	CASSFTQNTGELFF
TRBV10-1	NA	NA	TRBJ2-3	TGCGCCAGCAGTTCAATTCAGGGGTCCAGCACAGATACGCAGTATTTT	CASSSIQGSSTDTQYF